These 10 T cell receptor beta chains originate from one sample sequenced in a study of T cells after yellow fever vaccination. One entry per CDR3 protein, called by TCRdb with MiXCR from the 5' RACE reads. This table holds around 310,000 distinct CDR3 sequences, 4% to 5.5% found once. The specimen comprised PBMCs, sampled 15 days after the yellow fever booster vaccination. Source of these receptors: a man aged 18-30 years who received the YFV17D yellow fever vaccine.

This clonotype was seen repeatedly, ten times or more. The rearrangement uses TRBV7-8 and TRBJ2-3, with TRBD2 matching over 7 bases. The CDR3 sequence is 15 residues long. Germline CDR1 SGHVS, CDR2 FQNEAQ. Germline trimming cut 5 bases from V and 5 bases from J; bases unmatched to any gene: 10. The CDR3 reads CASSLGSRGGDTQYF. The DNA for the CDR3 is TGTGCCAGCAGCCTAGGGTCACGCGGGGGAGATACGCAGTATTTT.

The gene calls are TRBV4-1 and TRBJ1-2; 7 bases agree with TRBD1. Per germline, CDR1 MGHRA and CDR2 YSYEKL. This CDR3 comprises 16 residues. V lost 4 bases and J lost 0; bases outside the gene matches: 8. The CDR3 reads CASSRTGTDSNYGYTF. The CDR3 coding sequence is TGCGCCAGCAGCCGAACCGGGACAGATTCTAACTATGGCTACACCTTC.

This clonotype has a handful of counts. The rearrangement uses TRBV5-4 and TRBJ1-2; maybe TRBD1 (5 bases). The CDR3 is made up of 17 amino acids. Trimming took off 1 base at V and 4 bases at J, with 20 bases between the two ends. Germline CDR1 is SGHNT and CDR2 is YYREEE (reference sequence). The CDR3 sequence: CASSLYGADGDLYGYTF. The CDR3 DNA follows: TGTGCCAGCAGCTTGTATGGTGCTGACGGGGACCTCTATGGCTACACCTTC.

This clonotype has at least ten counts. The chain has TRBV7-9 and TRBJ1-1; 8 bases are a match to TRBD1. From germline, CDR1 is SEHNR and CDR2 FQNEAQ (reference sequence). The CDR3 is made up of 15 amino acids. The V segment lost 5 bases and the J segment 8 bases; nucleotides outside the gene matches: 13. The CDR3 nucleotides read TGTGCCAGCAGCGACGGGACAGGCGTGGCGGGAGAAGCTTTCTTT. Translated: CASSDGTGVAGEAFF.

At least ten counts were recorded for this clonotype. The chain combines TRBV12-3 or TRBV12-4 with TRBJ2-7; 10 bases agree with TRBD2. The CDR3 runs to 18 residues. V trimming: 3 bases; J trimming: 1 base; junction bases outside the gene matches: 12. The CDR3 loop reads CASSFSLSSGGPSYEQYF. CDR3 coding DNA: TGTGCCAGCAGTTTCAGCTTGTCTAGCGGGGGCCCATCCTACGAGCAGTACTTC.

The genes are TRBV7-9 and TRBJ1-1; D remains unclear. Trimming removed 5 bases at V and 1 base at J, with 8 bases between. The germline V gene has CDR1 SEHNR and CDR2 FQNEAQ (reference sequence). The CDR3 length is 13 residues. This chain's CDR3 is CASSPASNTEAFF. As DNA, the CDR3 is TGTGCCAGCAGCCCCGCCTCGAACACTGAAGCTTTCTTT. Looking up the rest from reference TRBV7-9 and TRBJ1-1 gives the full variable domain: DTGVSQNPRHKITKRGQNVTFRCDPISEHNRLYWYRQTLGQGPEFLTYFQNEAQLEKSRLLSDRFSAERPKGSFSTLEIQRTEQGDSAMYLCASSPASNTEAFFGQGTRLTVV.

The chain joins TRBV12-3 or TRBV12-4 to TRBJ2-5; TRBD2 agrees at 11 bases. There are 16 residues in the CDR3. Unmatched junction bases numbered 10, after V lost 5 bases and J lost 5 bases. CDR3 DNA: TGTGCCAGCAGTCCCCAAACTAGCGGGGGTAGGGAGACCCAGTACTTC. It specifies CASSPQTSGGRETQYF.

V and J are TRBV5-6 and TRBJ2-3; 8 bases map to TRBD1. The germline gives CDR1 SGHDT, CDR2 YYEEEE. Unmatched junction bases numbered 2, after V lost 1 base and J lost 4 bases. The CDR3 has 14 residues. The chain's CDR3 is CASSLQGASDTQYF. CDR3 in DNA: TGTGCCAGCAGCTTGCAGGGGGCCTCAGATACGCAGTATTTT.

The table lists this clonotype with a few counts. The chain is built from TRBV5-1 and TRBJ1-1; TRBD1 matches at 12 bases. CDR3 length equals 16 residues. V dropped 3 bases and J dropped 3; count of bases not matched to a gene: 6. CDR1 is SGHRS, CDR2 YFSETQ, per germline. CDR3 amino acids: CASSSGQGAGYTEAFF. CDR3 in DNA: TGCGCCAGCAGCTCGGGACAGGGGGCGGGGTACACTGAAGCTTTCTTT.

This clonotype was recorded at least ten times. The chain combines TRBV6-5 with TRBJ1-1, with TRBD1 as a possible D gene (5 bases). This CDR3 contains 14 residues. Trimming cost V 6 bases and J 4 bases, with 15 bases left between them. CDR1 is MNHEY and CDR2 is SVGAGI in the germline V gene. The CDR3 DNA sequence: TGTGCCAGCAGATTGTTTCTACAGGTCACTGAAGCTTTCTTT. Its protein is CASRLFLQVTEAFF.